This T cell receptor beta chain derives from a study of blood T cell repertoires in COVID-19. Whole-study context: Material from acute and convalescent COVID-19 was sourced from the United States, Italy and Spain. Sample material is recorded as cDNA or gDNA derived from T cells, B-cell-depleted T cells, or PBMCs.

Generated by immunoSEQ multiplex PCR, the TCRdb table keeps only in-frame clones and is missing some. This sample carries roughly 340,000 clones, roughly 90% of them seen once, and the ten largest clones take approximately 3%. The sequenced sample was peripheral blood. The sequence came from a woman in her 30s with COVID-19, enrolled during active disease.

The CDR3 nucleotides are TGTGCCAGTAGTATAGAGAGCGGGAGTCCGGTCCCAGATACGCAGTATTTT. Translation gives CASSIESGSPVPDTQYF. The rearrangement links TRBV19 to TRBJ2-3; 8 positions match TRBD2. The length of the CDR3 is 17 residues. V lost 0 bases, J lost 4 bases, and 9 bases stayed unmatched. Looked up from germline, CDR1 is LNHDA and CDR2 is SQIVND (reference sequence).